Detailed here is one TCR beta chain. The sample belongs to a study of blood T cells in healthy people across ages. With 1 base removed from V and 9 bases from J, the gap between germline ends came to 10 bases. This CDR3 region has 13 residues. Germline V gene data show CDR1 as LGHNA and CDR2 as YSLEER. Alongside a J-beta primer mix, a sample-barcoded 5' primer served in a second PCR lasting about 7 to 12 cycles. TCRdb re-derived calls from the 5' RACE reads in MiXCR, one entry per CDR3 protein. The repertoire holds hundreds of thousands of distinct CDR3 sequences, approximately 25% seen once, with 8.5% to 9.5% in the top ten. These data were likewise used in another study, on T cells of mothers and their children. According to that study: Maternal samples each gave over 9.5 million TCR beta CDR3 reads, and child samples several million each.

This TCR derives from a boy between 5 and 17 years old in good health. The sequenced material came from blood. This rearrangement joins TRBV4-3 to TRBJ2-1, with D maybe TRBD2 (6 bases). The CDR3 coding sequence is TGCGCCAGCAGCCAAGCTCGGGGACTTGAGCAGTTCTTC. Its translation: CASSQARGLEQFF.